The TCR beta chain under discussion was sequenced for a study of T cell repertoires in cytomegalovirus infection. The overall study: Carrying CMV and the relevant HLA type showed in public TCR beta signatures.

This CDR3 has 17 residues. V lost 4 bases, J lost 0 bases, and 9 bases stayed unmatched. Per the germline V gene, CDR1 is SGHRS and CDR2 is YFSETQ. A single record per CDR3 protein comes from TCRdb applying MiXCR to the reads. The sample holds about 490,000 distinct CDR3 sequences, 16% seen once. Study-wide points: Clonotypes of TCR beta that were HLA-C-restricted and CMV-specific dominated the ex vivo response. Frequencies of public TCR beta families were cumulated, and this identified carriers of CMV plus the relevant HLA.

On this clonotype: Its cognate antigen is unknown.

This rearrangement joins TRBV5-1 to TRBJ1-1; 10 bases match TRBD1. The TCR sequence derives from a human donor in good health (CMV status not recorded). Some clones in this sample may be carry-over from other donors' samples. The sequenced material came from CD8+ T cells from PBMCs. Here the CDR3 reads CASSLGQGTDMNTEAFF. The CDR3 coding sequence is TGCGCCAGCAGCCTGGGACAGGGGACAGATATGAACACTGAAGCTTTCTTT.